This TCR beta chain comes out of a study of early T cells in non-severe SARS-CoV-2 infection. Whole-study context: Sequencing was performed on bulk RNA from unsorted whole blood, leaving chains unpaired.

Study-wide results and limits: In VDJdb matching, anti-spike CD8 responses were favored while private and CD4 specificities went missing.

Each single cDNA molecule received a unique molecular identifier. MiXCR, run by TCRdb on the 5' RACE reads, gives a single entry per CDR3 protein. The table shows tens of thousands of distinct CDR3 sequences, with about 15% occurring only once. This clonotype has more than one count but fewer than ten. What it recognizes is unknown. Trimming took off 3 bases at V and 0 bases at J, with 9 bases between the two ends. The CDR3 is made up of 14 amino acids. The chain combines TRBV12-3 or TRBV12-4 with TRBJ2-7; D gene unclear. The sample in question was whole blood, obtained at baseline. The TCR originated in an adult who was a healthcare worker with PCR-confirmed SARS-CoV-2 infection or an uninfected control (not recorded which). CDR3 nucleotides: TGTGCCAGCAGTTTTTCCGCCGGCTCCTACGAGCAGTACTTC. It encodes CASSFSAGSYEQYF.